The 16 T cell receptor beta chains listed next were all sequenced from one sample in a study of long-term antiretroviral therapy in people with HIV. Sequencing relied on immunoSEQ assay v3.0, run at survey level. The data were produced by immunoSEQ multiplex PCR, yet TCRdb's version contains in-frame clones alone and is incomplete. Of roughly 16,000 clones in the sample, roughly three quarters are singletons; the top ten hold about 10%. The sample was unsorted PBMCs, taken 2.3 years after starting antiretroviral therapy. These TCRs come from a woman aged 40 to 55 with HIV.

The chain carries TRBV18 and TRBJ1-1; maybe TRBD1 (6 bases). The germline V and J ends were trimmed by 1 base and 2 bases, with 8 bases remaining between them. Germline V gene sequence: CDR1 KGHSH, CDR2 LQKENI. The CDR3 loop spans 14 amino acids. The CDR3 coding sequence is TGTGCCAGCTCACCACTAGGGGGTAACACTGAAGCTTTCTTT. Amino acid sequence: CASSPLGGNTEAFF.

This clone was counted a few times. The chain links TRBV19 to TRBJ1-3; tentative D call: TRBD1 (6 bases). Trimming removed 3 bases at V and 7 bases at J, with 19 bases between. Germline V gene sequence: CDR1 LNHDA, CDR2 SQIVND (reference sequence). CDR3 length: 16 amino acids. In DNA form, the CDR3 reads TGTGCCAGTAGTATTGGGACAAGGGCCCGAAAGAACACCATATATTTT. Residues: CASSIGTRARKNTIYF.

CDR3 DNA sequence: TGTGCCACCAGCACCAGGACTAGCCTCACAGATACGCAGTATTTT. The encoded protein is CATSTRTSLTDTQYF. The chain has TRBV15 and TRBJ2-3; 8 bases agree with TRBD2. The CDR3 consists of 15 residues. J lost 2 bases, V lost 4 bases, and 5 bases had no gene match. Germline values: CDR1 LNHNV, CDR2 YYDKDF (reference sequence).

The CDR3: CASSPKTSGSSYEQYF. The CDR3 bases are TGTGCCAGTAGTCCTAAGACTAGCGGGAGCTCTTACGAGCAGTACTTC. This chain connects TRBV19 to TRBJ2-7, with TRBD2 identical over 12 bases. Germline CDR1 and CDR2: LNHDA and SQIVND (reference sequence). The CDR3 runs to 16 residues. Trimming removed 5 bases from V and 4 bases from J; junction bases left unmatched: 9.

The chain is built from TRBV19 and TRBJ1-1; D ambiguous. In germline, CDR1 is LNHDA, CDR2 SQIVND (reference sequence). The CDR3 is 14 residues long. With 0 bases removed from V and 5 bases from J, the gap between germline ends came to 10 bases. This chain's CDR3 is CASSIDTGYTEAFF. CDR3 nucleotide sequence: TGTGCCAGTAGTATAGATACGGGTTATACTGAAGCTTTCTTT.

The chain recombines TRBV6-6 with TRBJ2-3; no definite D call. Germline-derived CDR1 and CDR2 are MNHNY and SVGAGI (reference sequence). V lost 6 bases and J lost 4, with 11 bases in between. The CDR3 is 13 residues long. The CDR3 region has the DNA TGTGCCAGCAGATCGACCCCTCCAGATACGCAGTATTTT. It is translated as CASRSTPPDTQYF.

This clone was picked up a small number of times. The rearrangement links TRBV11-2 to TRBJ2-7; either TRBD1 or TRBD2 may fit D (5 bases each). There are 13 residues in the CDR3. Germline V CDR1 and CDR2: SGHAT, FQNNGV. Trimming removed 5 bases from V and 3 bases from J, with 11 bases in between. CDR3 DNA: TGTGCCAGCAGCATGGGACCTTACTACGAGCAGTACTTC. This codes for CASSMGPYYEQYF.

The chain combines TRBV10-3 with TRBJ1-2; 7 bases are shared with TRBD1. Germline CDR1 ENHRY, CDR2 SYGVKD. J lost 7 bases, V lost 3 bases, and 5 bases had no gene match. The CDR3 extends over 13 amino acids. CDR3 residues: CAISERDSLGYTF. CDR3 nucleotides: TGTGCCATCAGTGAACGGGACAGCCTTGGCTACACCTTC.

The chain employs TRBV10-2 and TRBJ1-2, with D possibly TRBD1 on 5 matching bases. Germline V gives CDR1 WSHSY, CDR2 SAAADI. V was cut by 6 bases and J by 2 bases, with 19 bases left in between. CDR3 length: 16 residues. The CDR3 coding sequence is TGCGCCAGCAGCAGCGGGGCCGGGGTTAAGAACTATGGCTACACCTTC. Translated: CASSSGAGVKNYGYTF.

The CDR3 DNA reads as TGTGCCAGTAGTGTGGTCGGGACCTATAATTCACCCCTCCACTTT. Translation: CASSVVGTYNSPLHF. The rearrangement joins TRBV19 to TRBJ1-6; D unresolved. Germline V gives CDR1 LNHDA, CDR2 SQIVND (reference sequence). Deletions cut 5 bases from V and 2 bases from J, with 10 bases between. CDR3 size: 15 residues.

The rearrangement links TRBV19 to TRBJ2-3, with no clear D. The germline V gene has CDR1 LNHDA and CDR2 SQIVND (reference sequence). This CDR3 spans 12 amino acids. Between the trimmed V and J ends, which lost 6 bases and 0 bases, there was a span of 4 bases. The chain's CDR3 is CASSVSTDTQYF. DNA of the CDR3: TGTGCCAGTAGCGTTAGCACAGATACGCAGTATTTT.

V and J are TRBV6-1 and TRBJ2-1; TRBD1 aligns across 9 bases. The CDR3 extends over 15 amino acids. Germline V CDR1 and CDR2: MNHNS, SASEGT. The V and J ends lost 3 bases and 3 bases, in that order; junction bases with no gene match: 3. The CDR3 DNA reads TGTGCCAGCAGTGATGGGACAGGGTACTACAATGAGCAGTTCTTC. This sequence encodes CASSDGTGYYNEQFF.

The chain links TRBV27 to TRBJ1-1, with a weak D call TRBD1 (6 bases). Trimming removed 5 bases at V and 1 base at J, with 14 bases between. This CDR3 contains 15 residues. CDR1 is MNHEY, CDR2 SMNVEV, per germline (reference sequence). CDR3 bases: TGTGCCAGCAGTGGACGGGGGCGCGGGAACACTGAAGCTTTCTTT. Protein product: CASSGRGRGNTEAFF.

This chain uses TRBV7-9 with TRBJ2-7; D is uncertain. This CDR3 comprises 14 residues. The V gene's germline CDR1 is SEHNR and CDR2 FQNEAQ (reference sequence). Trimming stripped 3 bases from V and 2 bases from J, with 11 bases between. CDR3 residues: CASSLATAAYEQYF. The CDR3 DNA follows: TGTGCCAGCAGCTTGGCCACAGCAGCCTACGAGCAGTACTTC. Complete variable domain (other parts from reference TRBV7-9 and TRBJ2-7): DTGVSQNPRHKITKRGQNVTFRCDPISEHNRLYWYRQTLGQGPEFLTYFQNEAQLEKSRLLSDRFSAERPKGSFSTLEIQRTEQGDSAMYLCASSLATAAYEQYFGPGTRLTVT.

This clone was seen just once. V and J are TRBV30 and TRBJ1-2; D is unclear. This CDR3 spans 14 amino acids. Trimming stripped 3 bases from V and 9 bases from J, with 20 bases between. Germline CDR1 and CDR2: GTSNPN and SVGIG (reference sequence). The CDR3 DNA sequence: TGTGCCTGGAGCCGAACCCGGGAGGCAGGACGCTACACCTTC. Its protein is CAWSRTREAGRYTF.

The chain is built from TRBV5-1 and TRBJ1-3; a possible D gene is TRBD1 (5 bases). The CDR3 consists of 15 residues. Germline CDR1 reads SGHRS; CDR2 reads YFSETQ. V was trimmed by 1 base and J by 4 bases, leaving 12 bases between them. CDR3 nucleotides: TGCGCCAGCAGCTTGTTCGGGGACGGAGGAAACACCATATATTTT. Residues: CASSLFGDGGNTIYF.